The 17 T cell receptor beta chains below were found in one sample sequenced in a study of blood T cells in healthy people across ages. Sample-barcoded 5' priming and a J-beta primer mix drove a second PCR of 7 to 11 cycles. Each CDR3 protein is one row after TCRdb ran MiXCR on the 5' RACE reads. Of 550,000 to 700,000 distinct CDR3 sequences in the sample, approximately 27% were seen once. Sequencing was performed on blood. All receptors derive from a woman in her 70s in good health.

The J gene is TRBJ2-1, the V gene TRBV7-9, with a tentative D call TRBD2 (5 bases). The V gene's germline CDR1 is SEHNR and CDR2 FQNEAQ (reference sequence). Trimming pared 1 base from V and 7 bases from J, leaving 11 bases between. The CDR3 loop spans 14 amino acids. For the CDR3, the DNA is TGTGCCAGCAGCTTAGGTCTAGCCTGGAATGAGCAGTTCTTC. This encodes CASSLGLAWNEQFF.

The chain employs TRBV29-1 and TRBJ2-7; unclear D gene. The CDR3 sequence is 11 residues long. CDR1 is SQVTM and CDR2 is ANQGSEA in the germline V gene. V was shortened by 6 bases and J by 3 bases, with 9 bases between the two germline ends. As DNA, the CDR3 is TGCAGCGTGAAACCAGGCTACGAGCAGTACTTC. It encodes CSVKPGYEQYF.

This clonotype was detected ten times or more. The CDR3 DNA sequence: TGCGCCAGCAGCTTTGACAGGGCCTACGAGCAGTACTTC. This sequence encodes CASSFDRAYEQYF. This sequence joins TRBV5-1 and TRBJ2-7; TRBD1 matches 7 bases. The CDR3 extends over 13 amino acids. Germline V gene data show CDR1 as SGHRS and CDR2 as YFSETQ. J lost 2 bases, V lost 2 bases, and 1 base had no gene match.

The chain recombines TRBV3-1 with TRBJ2-5; the D is unclear. Per germline, CDR1 LGHDT and CDR2 YNNKEL (reference sequence). The V end was cut by 0 bases, the J end by 1 base, with 6 bases between. This CDR3 region has 14 residues. CDR3 residues: CASSQELVQETQYF. In nucleotides, the CDR3 is TGTGCCAGCAGCCAAGAGTTAGTCCAAGAGACCCAGTACTTC.

In its sample, this clonotype was seen many times. V is TRBV6-5 and J is TRBJ1-1, with D hard to call. V was shortened by 0 bases and J by 1 base, with 6 bases between the two germline ends. The CDR3 consists of 14 residues. CDR1 and CDR2 (germline): MNHEY, SVGAGI. CDR3: CASSYSHRNTEAFF. DNA for the CDR3: TGTGCCAGCAGTTACTCGCACAGGAACACTGAAGCTTTCTTT.

This clonotype was counted only a few times. The rearrangement joins TRBV12-5 to TRBJ2-5; D unclear. The CDR3 is 13 amino acids. With 4 bases removed from V and 5 bases from J, the gap between germline ends came to 11 bases. Germline CDR1 LGHNT, CDR2 FRNRAP. CDR3 in DNA: TGTGCTAGTGGTTCGGTTCTGGGGGAGACCCAGTACTTC. Translating gives CASGSVLGETQYF. The full variable domain, completed using reference TRBV12-5 and TRBJ2-5, is DARVTQTPRHKVTEMGQEVTMRCQPILGHNTVFWYRQTMMQGLELLAYFRNRAPLDDSGMPKDRFSAEMPDATLATLKIQPSEPRDSAVYFCASGSVLGETQYFGPGTRLLVL.

V is TRBV20-1 and J is TRBJ1-1; 7 nucleotides line up with TRBD1. The CDR3 runs 14 residues. Germline assignment: CDR1 DFQATT and CDR2 SNEGSKA (reference sequence). V lost 0 bases, J lost 5 bases, and 6 bases stayed unmatched. DNA for the CDR3: TGCAGTGCTAGAGACCGACAGGGTCGGACTGAAGCTTTCTTT. Translating it yields CSARDRQGRTEAFF.

The chain combines TRBV29-1 with TRBJ2-2; no clear D. Germline V lookup: CDR1 SQVTM, CDR2 ANQGSEA. V lost 0 bases, J lost 0 bases, and 11 bases lay in between. The length of the CDR3 is 16 residues. The chain's CDR3 is CSVEERQAANTGELFF. CDR3 bases: TGCAGCGTTGAAGAGCGCCAGGCGGCGAACACCGGGGAGCTGTTTTTT.

The genes are TRBV12-3 or TRBV12-4 and TRBJ1-2, with 8 bases matching TRBD1. After removal of 7 bases from V and 6 bases from J, the junction contained 7 bases not matched to a gene. The CDR3 has 13 residues. The CDR3: CASTKGQGNGYTF. In nucleotides, the CDR3 is TGTGCCAGCACCAAAGGACAGGGTAATGGCTACACCTTC.

This sequence joins TRBV9 and TRBJ2-7, with 7 bases fitting TRBD2. From germline, CDR1 is SGDLS and CDR2 YYNGEE. The CDR3 runs 13 residues. V dropped 0 bases and J dropped 3; count of bases not matched to a gene: 0. The CDR3 DNA reads TGTGCCAGCAGCGTAGGGGAGGGCTACGAGCAGTACTTC. This codes for CASSVGEGYEQYF.

This rearrangement joins TRBV29-1 to TRBJ2-7; 10 bases line up with TRBD2. Germline V gene lookup returns CDR1 SQVTM and CDR2 ANQGSEA. The CDR3 loop spans 14 amino acids. Unmatched junction bases numbered 3, after V lost 4 bases and J lost 0 bases. The CDR3 sequence: CSVGLAGLSYEQYF. DNA for the CDR3: TGCAGCGTTGGACTAGCGGGCCTCTCCTACGAGCAGTACTTC.

J is TRBJ1-1 and V is TRBV11-2; no definite D call. Germline V gene lookup returns CDR1 SGHAT and CDR2 FQNNGV. V dropped 5 bases and J dropped 5 bases, with 12 bases sitting between them. This CDR3 comprises 13 residues. CDR3 region: CASSERAGTEAFF. CDR3 nucleotides: TGTGCCAGCAGCGAGAGGGCGGGGACTGAAGCTTTCTTT. The whole variable domain, filled in from reference TRBV11-2 and TRBJ1-1, reads EAGVAQSPRYKIIEKRQSVAFWCNPISGHATLYWYQQILGQGPKLLIQFQNNGVVDDSQLPKDRFSAERLKGVDSTLKIQPAKLEDSAVYLCASSERAGTEAFFGQGTRLTVV.

This chain connects TRBV1 to TRBJ2-3; the table calls TRBD1, which could not be checked here. TRBV1 is shown as a pseudogene. The CDR3 runs to 16 residues. CDR3 region: CTSSQEGAGVTDTQYF. CDR3 nucleotides: TGCACCAGCAGCCAAGAAGGGGCGGGGGTCACAGATACGCAGTATTTT.

This clonotype was observed a few times. This chain uses TRBV7-9 with TRBJ2-2; TRBD1 aligns across 10 bases. V trimming: 5 bases; J trimming: 7 bases; junction bases outside the gene matches: 10. The CDR3 has 16 residues. In germline, CDR1 is SEHNR, CDR2 FQNEAQ (reference sequence). CDR3 coding DNA: TGTGCCAGCAGCGAGCGACAGGGGGCGCTTGGCGGGGAGCTGTTTTTT. Its protein is CASSERQGALGGELFF.

The chain recombines TRBV7-8 with TRBJ2-5; no clear D gene. V was trimmed by 7 bases and J by 4 bases, leaving 19 bases between them. Germline V gene lookup returns CDR1 SGHVS and CDR2 FQNEAQ. The CDR3 runs 15 residues. Written as DNA, the CDR3 is TGTGCCAGCACCCTCCGTCATGACCCGATAGAGACCCAGTACTTC. This translates into CASTLRHDPIETQYF.

This chain connects TRBV6-6 to TRBJ1-1; D not certain. CDR1 and CDR2 (germline): MNHNY, SVGAGI (reference sequence). The CDR3 has 15 amino acids. Trimming took off 2 bases at V and 3 bases at J, with 13 bases between the two ends. CDR3 sequence (DNA): TGTGCCAGCAGTTACCTCTATTCATGGGACACTGAAGCTTTCTTT. It codes for CASSYLYSWDTEAFF.

The chain is built from TRBV7-9 and TRBJ1-4, with unresolved D. The germline V gene encodes CDR1 SEHNR and CDR2 FQNEAQ (reference sequence). The V end was cut by 5 bases, the J end by 2 bases, with 12 bases between. The CDR3 consists of 15 residues. This chain's CDR3 is CASSQDAETNEKLFF. The DNA of the CDR3 is TGTGCCAGCAGCCAGGACGCTGAGACTAATGAAAAACTGTTTTTT.